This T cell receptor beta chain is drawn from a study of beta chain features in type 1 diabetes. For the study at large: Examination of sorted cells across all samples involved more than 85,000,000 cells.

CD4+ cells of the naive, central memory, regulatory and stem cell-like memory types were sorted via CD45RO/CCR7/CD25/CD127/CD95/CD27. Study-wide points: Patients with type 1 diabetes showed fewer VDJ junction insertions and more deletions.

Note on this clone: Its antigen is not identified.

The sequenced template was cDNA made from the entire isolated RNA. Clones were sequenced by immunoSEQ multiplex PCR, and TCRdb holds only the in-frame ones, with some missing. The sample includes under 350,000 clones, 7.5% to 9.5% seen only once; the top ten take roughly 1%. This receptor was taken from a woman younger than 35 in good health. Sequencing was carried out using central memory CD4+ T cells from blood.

The CDR3 DNA reads as TGTGCCAGCGGGACCGGGGGGACTGAAGCTTTCTTT. This gives the protein CASGTGGTEAFF. This rearrangement joins TRBV6-6 to TRBJ1-1; TRBD1 is a possible D gene (5 bases). The CDR3 extends over 12 amino acids. Trimming removed 8 bases from V and 5 bases from J, with 12 bases in between. The germline V gene encodes CDR1 MNHNY and CDR2 SVGAGI (reference sequence).